A single sample gave rise to the 2 T cell receptor beta chains below, sequenced in a study of response to subunit inactivated influenza vaccine. TCRdb reprocessed the RT-PCR reads with MiXCR, giving one entry per CDR3 protein. The sample includes around 470,000 distinct CDR3 sequences, approximately 7.8% of them seen just once. The sample was PBMCs from blood, taken 23 months after vaccination. The receptors were sampled from a man between 50 and 69 years old who received an inactivated influenza vaccine.

This clonotype was seen ten or more times. V and J are TRBV2 and TRBJ2-1, with D perhaps TRBD1 (7 bases). Germline assignment: CDR1 SNHLY and CDR2 FYNNEI. Trimming shortened V by 1 base and J by 0 bases, and 13 bases separated the two germline ends. The CDR3 spans 17 residues. CDR3 amino acids: CASSEEGAGFSYNEQFF. The CDR3 DNA follows: TGTGCCAGCAGTGAAGAGGGGGCGGGATTCTCCTACAATGAGCAGTTCTTC.

J is TRBJ2-3 and V is TRBV7-9; TRBD2 matches 10 bases. Germline V gene data show CDR1 as SEHNR and CDR2 as FQNEAQ (reference sequence). The CDR3 contains 16 residues. V was clipped by 5 bases and J by 2 bases; unmatched bases: 7. In DNA form, the CDR3 reads TGTGCCAGCAGCACAAGACTAGCGGGTTTCACAGATACGCAGTATTTT. Residues: CASSTRLAGFTDTQYF.